The sequence of this TCR beta chain was determined in a study of T cells in Graves' hyperthyroidism and ophthalmopathy. Study outcomes and limitations: Researchers found most expanded thyroid clonotypes above 0.001 in blood as well.

This clonotype was counted ten times or more. Its antigen remains unidentified. The source material, RNA transcripts, was used to amplify TCR beta CDR3 regions. The primer set for the first-round RT-PCR of the TCR CDR3 was HTBI. TCRdb recomputed calls from the multiplex PCR reads with MiXCR, one row per CDR3 protein. The sample gives around 720,000 distinct CDR3 sequences, just over 35% of which show up once; less than 40% is in the top ten. The receptor comes from a woman in her thirties or forties with Graves' hyperthyroidism. The sample consisted of blood.

CDR3 sequence reads: CASSLTGRQHTEAFF. The DNA for the CDR3 is TGTGCCAGCAGCCTTACAGGGCGGCAACACACTGAAGCTTTCTTT. The chain has TRBV5-4 and TRBJ1-1; perhaps TRBD1 as D (6 bases). Looked up from germline, CDR1 is SGHNT and CDR2 is YYREEE (reference sequence). This CDR3 is built from 15 residues. Trimming removed 4 bases at V and 3 bases at J, with 16 bases between. The full variable domain, completed using reference TRBV5-4 and TRBJ1-1, is ETGVTQSPTHLIKTRGQQVTLRCSSQSGHNTVSWYQQALGQGPQFIFQYYREEENGRGNFPPRFSGLQFPNYSSELNVNALELDDSALYLCASSLTGRQHTEAFFGQGTRLTVV.